This T cell receptor beta chain comes out of a study of blood T cell repertoires in COVID-19. Study-wide background: Donors in the United States, Italy and Spain gave samples during acute or convalescent COVID-19.

TCRdb's copy holds only in-frame clones and misses some; the assay was immunoSEQ multiplex PCR. The sample consists of 180,000 or so clones, about three quarters of them appearing once. This CDR3 is built from 16 residues. The ends lost 5 bases at V and 6 bases at J; junction bases unmatched: 9. Germline CDR1 is MNHEY and CDR2 is SMNVEV (reference sequence). The sequencing input was peripheral blood. This sequence joins TRBV27 and TRBJ2-1, with 11 bases lining up with TRBD2. The sequence was collected from a woman in her fifties or sixties with active or convalescent COVID-19. The CDR3 here is CASSPAGTSGSNEQFF. DNA for the CDR3: TGTGCCAGCAGTCCCGCCGGGACTAGCGGTTCCAATGAGCAGTTCTTC.